This TCR beta chain was identified during a study of technical replicates of blood from several donors. Here immunoSEQ multiplex PCR was the method, and the copy in TCRdb shows in-frame clones only, minus some. Among tens of thousands of clones listed, 94% were seen once. The germline gives CDR1 SNHLY, CDR2 FYNNEI. The CDR3 spans 13 residues. Trimming removed 11 bases from V and 0 bases from J; junction bases left unmatched: 5. This clone was recorded only once. The rearrangement links TRBV2 to TRBJ2-7; 9 bases agree with TRBD1. Sequences were obtained from T cells isolated from PBMCs. The receptor comes from a human donor in good health. Here the CDR3 reads CAAGTGSSYEQYF. The CDR3 DNA reads as TGTGCCGCGGGGACAGGGAGCTCCTACGAGCAGTACTTC.